A selection of T cell receptor beta chains follows, all from one sample in a study of T cell responses to AZD1222 COVID-19 vaccine. Only in-frame clones appear in the TCRdb table, and some are missing; sequencing was by immunoSEQ multiplex PCR. The sample holds approximately 120,000 clones; just over 90% are singletons and the top ten take roughly 4.5%. The sequences come from peripheral blood, collected on day 0 of AZD1222 vaccination. The receptors come from an adult in good health. CDR3s include the opening cysteine and the closing phenylalanine or tryptophan. A D gene is named only where the DNA matches it firmly. Expanded clones get a size class; other rows say once, few or many, or leave the size out.

D gene	CDR3 length	clone size	J gene	V gene	CDR3 protein	CDR3 DNA
-	19	-	TRBJ2-6	TRBV6-2/TRBV6-3	CASSYRPGRTLSGANVLTF	TGTGCCAGCAGTTATCGTCCGGGGCGGACCCTCTCTGGGGCCAACGTCCTGACTTTC
-	14	-	TRBJ2-7	TRBV6-2/TRBV6-3	CASSYSYWQGEQYF	TGTGCCAGCAGTTACTCGTATTGGCAGGGGGAGCAGTACTTC
-	13	-	TRBJ1-4	TRBV30	CAWSGRFREKLFF	TGTGCCTGGAGTGGGAGATTTCGAGAAAAACTGTTTTTT
-	15	-	TRBJ2-2	TRBV6-5	CASKSWTPNTGELFF	TGTGCCAGCAAGTCTTGGACACCGAACACCGGGGAGCTGTTTTTT
TRBD1	14	once	TRBJ1-1	TRBV19	CASLTGQGVGEAFF	TGTGCCAGTTTAACGGGACAGGGGGTTGGTGAAGCTTTCTTT
TRBD1	17	-	TRBJ1-1	TRBV28	CASSLPEYRGRGTEAFF	TGTGCCAGCAGTTTACCCGAATACAGGGGTCGGGGCACTGAAGCTTTCTTT
-	13	-	TRBJ1-1	TRBV5-1	CASSGLIGTEAFF	TGCGCCAGCAGCGGACTAATAGGCACTGAAGCTTTCTTT
-	13	-	TRBJ2-3	TRBV6-4	CASSAETTDTQYF	TGTGCCAGCAGTGCCGAGACCACAGATACGCAGTATTTT
-	15	-	TRBJ2-5	TRBV5-4	CASSPPPEVGETQYF	TGTGCCAGCAGCCCCCCCCCTGAAGTAGGGGAGACCCAGTACTTC
-	14	-	TRBJ1-2	TRBV6-5	CASSYLPHNYGYTF	TGTGCCAGCAGTTACTTACCACATAACTATGGCTACACCTTC
TRBD1	17	-	TRBJ1-2	TRBV27	CASSLWTGGVSYGGYTF	TGTGCCAGCAGTTTGTGGACAGGGGGCGTTTCATATGGAGGCTACACCTTC
-	13	-	TRBJ1-1	TRBV3-1/TRBV3-2	CASSQDGGTEAFF	TGTGCCAGCAGCCAAGATGGGGGCACTGAAGCTTTCTTT
-	15	-	TRBJ2-5	TRBV29-1	CSVALAGPLQETQYF	TGCAGCGTCGCTCTCGCGGGGCCCCTTCAAGAGACCCAGTACTTC
-	14	-	TRBJ1-2	TRBV7-2	CASSLVDVAYGYTF	TGTGCCAGCAGCTTAGTCGACGTGGCGTATGGCTACACCTTC
TRBD1	17	-	TRBJ2-2	TRBV9	CASSSQKGQSNTGELFF	TGTGCCAGCAGCTCTCAGAAGGGACAGTCGAACACCGGGGAGCTGTTTTTT
-	15	-	TRBJ2-2	TRBV2	CASSEQAGRTGELFF	TGTGCCAGCAGTGAGCAGGCAGGGAGAACCGGGGAGCTGTTTTTT
-	14	once	TRBJ2-7	TRBV5-4	CASSPWRTTHEQYF	TGTGCCAGCAGCCCCTGGCGGACTACCCACGAGCAGTACTTC
-	15	-	TRBJ2-2	TRBV13	CASSYPGQVTGELFF	TGTGCCAGCAGCTACCCCGGGCAAGTAACCGGGGAGCTGTTTTTT
-	14	-	TRBJ2-1	TRBV5-4	CASSPWGQYNEQFF	TGTGCCAGCAGCCCATGGGGCCAGTACAATGAGCAGTTCTTC
-	14	-	TRBJ1-1	TRBV6-5	CASSSTGPNTEAFF	TGTGCCAGCAGTTCGACCGGCCCGAACACTGAAGCTTTCTTT
-	15	-	TRBJ1-5	TRBV6-1	CASSEGVEGGQPQHF	TGTGCCAGCAGTGAAGGCGTGGAGGGCGGGCAGCCCCAGCATTTT
TRBD1	18	-	TRBJ2-5	TRBV5-3	CARSLGGTGGPPVGTQYF	TGTGCCAGAAGCTTGGGAGGGACAGGGGGCCCTCCCGTTGGGACCCAGTACTTC
-	17	-	TRBJ2-3	TRBV4-3	CASSQERNIHGPDTQYF	TGCGCCAGCAGCCAAGAGAGGAATATCCATGGGCCAGATACGCAGTATTTT
-	14	-	TRBJ1-1	TRBV7-2	CASSLQGIDTEAFF	TGTGCCAGCAGCTTACAGGGGATCGACACTGAAGCTTTCTTT
TRBD1	16	-	TRBJ1-3	TRBV19	CASSIGGQFSGNTIYF	TGTGCCAGTAGTATCGGGGGACAGTTCTCTGGAAACACCATATATTTT
-	15	-	TRBJ1-3	TRBV19	CASSIGSRSGNTIYF	TGTGCCAGTAGTATCGGTTCCAGATCTGGAAACACCATATATTTT
TRBD1	15	-	TRBJ1-1	TRBV27	CASAPQGALGTEAFF	TGTGCCAGCGCGCCACAGGGGGCGCTGGGCACTGAAGCTTTCTTT
-	12	-	TRBJ2-2	TRBV7-3	CASSSNSGELFF	TGTGCCAGCAGCTCAAACTCCGGGGAGCTGTTTTTT
-	15	-	TRBJ2-6	TRBV13	CASSNRQPGANVLTF	TGTGCCAGCAGTAATAGGCAGCCTGGGGCCAACGTCCTGACTTTC
-	13	-	TRBJ2-5	TRBV10-3	CATPSGRRETQYF	TGTGCCACCCCTTCTGGCCGCAGGGAGACCCAGTACTTC
-	13	-	TRBJ1-1	TRBV7-9	CASSPHLNTEAFF	TGTGCCAGCAGCCCGCACTTGAACACTGAAGCTTTCTTT
-	13	-	TRBJ1-2	TRBV6-2/TRBV6-3	CASSVTGLYGYTF	TGTGCCAGCAGTGTTACGGGACTCTATGGCTACACCTTC
TRBD1	15	-	TRBJ1-2	TRBV27	CASSLLSGTGVGYTF	TGTGCCAGCAGTTTGCTCTCCGGGACAGGGGTTGGCTACACCTTC
-	13	-	TRBJ1-5	TRBV20-1	CSASVGAGQPQHF	TGCAGTGCTAGTGTGGGGGCTGGTCAGCCCCAGCATTTT
TRBD1	15	-	TRBJ1-2	TRBV6-5	CASRLDRGPNYGYTF	TGTGCCAGCAGATTAGACAGGGGGCCTAACTATGGCTACACCTTC
TRBD2	17	-	TRBJ2-7	TRBV3-1/TRBV3-2	CASSQGLAGGRGYEQYF	TGTGCCAGCAGCCAAGGACTAGCGGGGGGAAGGGGTTACGAGCAGTACTTC
-	14	-	TRBJ2-7	TRBV5-1	CASSLVDSSYEQYF	TGCGCCAGCAGCTTGGTCGACTCCTCCTACGAGCAGTACTTC
-	17	-	TRBJ2-3	TRBV4-1	CASSQDLRTPSTDTQYF	TGCGCCAGCAGCCAAGACCTAAGGACACCTAGCACAGATACGCAGTATTTT
TRBD1	17	-	TRBJ1-1	TRBV7-9	CASSQAGQPTPNTEAFF	TGTGCCAGCAGCCAAGCGGGACAGCCTACACCAAACACTGAAGCTTTCTTT
-	19	-	TRBJ2-7	TRBV10-3	CAISDGVRFGRISSYEQYF	TGTGCCATCAGTGACGGGGTACGATTTGGACGGATTAGCTCCTACGAGCAGTACTTC
-	14	-	TRBJ1-6	TRBV3-1/TRBV3-2	CASSPRVLNSPLHF	TGTGCCAGCAGCCCGCGGGTACTGAATTCACCCCTCCACTTT
-	17	-	TRBJ2-1	TRBV9	CASSVVAAFGSRNEQFF	TGTGCCAGCAGCGTAGTAGCGGCCTTCGGTAGTCGCAATGAGCAGTTCTTC
-	15	once	TRBJ2-3	TRBV4-3	CASSQVDSVADTQYF	TGCGCCAGCAGCCAAGTTGATAGCGTCGCAGATACGCAGTATTTT
-	16	few	TRBJ2-2	TRBV4-1	CASSQGSASRAGELFF	TGCGCCAGCAGCCAGGGTTCGGCCTCTAGGGCCGGGGAGCTGTTTTTT
-	13	-	TRBJ2-3	TRBV6-5	CASSYQGTDTQYF	TGTGCCAGCAGTTACCAGGGTACAGATACGCAGTATTTT
-	15	-	TRBJ1-6	TRBV19	CASSIRERLNSPLHF	TGTGCCAGTAGTATTCGGGAGAGACTCAATTCACCCCTCCACTTT
-	14	-	TRBJ2-1	TRBV2	CASSRDGVYNEQFF	TGTGCCAGCAGCCGGGACGGGGTTTACAATGAGCAGTTCTTC
-	13	-	TRBJ2-7	TRBV11-2	CASSFGFSYEQYF	TGTGCCAGCAGCTTCGGTTTCTCCTACGAGCAGTACTTC